This record covers a single T cell receptor (beta chain). What it recognizes is unknown. The protocol was immunoSEQ multiplex PCR, while the TCRdb copy is restricted to in-frame clones and leaves out a portion. The sample contains approximately 110,000 clones, about 88% of which appear only once. The data were taken from a study of T cell responses to AZD1222 COVID-19 vaccine. In the study overall: Samples with a second dose at about 4 or about 12 weeks were pooled together. The study's findings and limits: Vaccine-associated CD4 TCRs spanned spike, dominant at 160-218 and 743-854. Most donors were white British, females outnumbered males, and clonal diversity was possibly underestimated. Baseline seropositivity characterized only six AZD1222 recipients.

Germline V gene lookup returns CDR1 KGHDR and CDR2 SFDVKD. The CDR3 contains 14 residues. Trimming cost V 6 bases and J 3 bases, with 13 bases left between them. This receptor was identified in an adult in good health. The sample was peripheral blood, taken on day 0 of AZD1222 vaccination. The V and J genes are TRBV24-1 and TRBJ1-2; D possibly corresponds to TRBD1 (6 bases). CDR3 region: CATSSGAYDYGYTF. In DNA form, the CDR3 reads TGTGCCACCAGTTCAGGGGCTTACGACTATGGCTACACCTTC.